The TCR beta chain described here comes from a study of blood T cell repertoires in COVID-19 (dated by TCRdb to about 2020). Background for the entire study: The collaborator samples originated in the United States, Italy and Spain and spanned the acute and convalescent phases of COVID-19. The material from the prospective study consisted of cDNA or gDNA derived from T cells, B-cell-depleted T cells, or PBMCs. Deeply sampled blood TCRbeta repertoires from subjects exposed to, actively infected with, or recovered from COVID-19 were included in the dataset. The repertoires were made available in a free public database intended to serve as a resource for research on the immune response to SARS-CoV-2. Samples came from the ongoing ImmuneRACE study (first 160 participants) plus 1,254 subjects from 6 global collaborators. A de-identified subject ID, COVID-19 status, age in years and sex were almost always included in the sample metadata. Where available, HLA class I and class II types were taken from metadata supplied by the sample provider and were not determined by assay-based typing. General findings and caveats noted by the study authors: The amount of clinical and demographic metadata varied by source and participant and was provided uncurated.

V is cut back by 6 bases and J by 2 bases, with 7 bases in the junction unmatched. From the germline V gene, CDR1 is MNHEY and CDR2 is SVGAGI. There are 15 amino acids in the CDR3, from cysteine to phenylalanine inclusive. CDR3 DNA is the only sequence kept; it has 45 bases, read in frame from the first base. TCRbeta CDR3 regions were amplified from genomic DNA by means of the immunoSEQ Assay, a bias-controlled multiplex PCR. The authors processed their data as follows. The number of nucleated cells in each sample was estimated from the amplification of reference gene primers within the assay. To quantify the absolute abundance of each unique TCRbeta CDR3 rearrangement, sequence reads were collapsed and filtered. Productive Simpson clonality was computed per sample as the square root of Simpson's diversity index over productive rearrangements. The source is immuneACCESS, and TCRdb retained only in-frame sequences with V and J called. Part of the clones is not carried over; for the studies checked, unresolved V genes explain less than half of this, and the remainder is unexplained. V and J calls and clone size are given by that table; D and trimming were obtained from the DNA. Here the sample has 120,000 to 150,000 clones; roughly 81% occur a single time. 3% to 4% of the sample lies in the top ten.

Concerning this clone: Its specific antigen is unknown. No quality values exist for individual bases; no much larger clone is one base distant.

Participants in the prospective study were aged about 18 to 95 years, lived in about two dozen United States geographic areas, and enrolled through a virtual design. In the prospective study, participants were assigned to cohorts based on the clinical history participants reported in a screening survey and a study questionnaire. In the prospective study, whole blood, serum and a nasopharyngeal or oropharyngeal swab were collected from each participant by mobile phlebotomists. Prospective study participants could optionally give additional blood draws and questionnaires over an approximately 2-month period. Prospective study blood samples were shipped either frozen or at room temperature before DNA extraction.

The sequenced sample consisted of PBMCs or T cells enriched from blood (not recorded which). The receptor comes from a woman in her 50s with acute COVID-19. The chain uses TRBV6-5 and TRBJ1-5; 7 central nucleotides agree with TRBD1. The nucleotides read TGTGCCAGCAGAGATACAGGGGCGGGCAATCAGCCCCAGCATTTT. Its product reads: CASRDTGAGNQPQHF.